The rows below give T cell receptor beta chains drawn from one sample of a study of T cell responses to AZD1222 COVID-19 vaccine. The repertoire was sequenced with immunoSEQ multiplex PCR; TCRdb's copy has only in-frame clones and lacks some. The sample includes some 84,000 clones, approximately 88% of them seen just once. The input for sequencing was peripheral blood, taken on day 0 of AZD1222 vaccination. Receptors originate from an adult in good health. Each CDR3 is given with its conserved first and last residue. The order of the fields is clone size, V gene, D gene, J gene, CDR3 protein, CDR3 DNA. D genes are given only for firm matches. A clone size is listed for some rows: how often the clone was seen (once, few, many), or a class if it is expanded.

-	TRBV14	-	TRBJ2-1	CASSRGLINEQFF	TGTGCCAGCAGCCGTGGACTCATTAATGAGCAGTTCTTC
once	TRBV5-4	TRBD1	TRBJ1-1	CASSWVQGALDTEAFF	TGTGCCAGCAGCTGGGTACAGGGGGCATTAGACACTGAAGCTTTCTTT
-	TRBV5-5	-	TRBJ2-7	CASSLEAHSGEQYF	TGTGCCAGCAGCTTGGAGGCACATAGTGGGGAGCAGTACTTC
few	TRBV5-8	-	TRBJ2-7	CASGYETYEQYF	TGTGCCAGCGGTTATGAGACCTACGAGCAGTACTTC
-	TRBV10-3	-	TRBJ1-6	CAISESGRDYSPLHF	TGTGCCATCAGTGAGTCGGGCAGGGATTACTCACCCCTCCACTTT
-	TRBV6-1	-	TRBJ1-2	CASSERQRTNYGYTF	TGTGCCAGCAGTGAACGTCAGAGGACTAACTATGGCTACACCTTC
-	TRBV5-1	-	TRBJ2-1	CASSLGTDYNEQFF	TGCGCCAGCAGCTTGGGGACAGATTACAATGAGCAGTTCTTC
few	TRBV7-8	-	TRBJ2-2	CASSLVDTGELFF	TGTGCCAGCAGCTTAGTGGACACCGGGGAGCTGTTTTTT
few	TRBV18	-	TRBJ1-2	CASSPTGTHGYTF	TGTGCCAGCTCACCAACAGGGACTCATGGCTACACCTTC
once	TRBV5-5	-	TRBJ2-1	CASSPFDEQFF	TGTGCCAGCAGCCCATTCGATGAGCAGTTCTTC
-	TRBV6-6	TRBD1	TRBJ1-4	CASSPRGQGRLTNEKLFF	TGTGCCAGCAGTCCCCGGGGACAGGGCCGACTAACTAATGAAAAACTGTTTTTT
-	TRBV10-3	-	TRBJ2-3	CAISADSTDTQYF	TGTGCCATCAGTGCAGATAGCACAGATACGCAGTATTTT
-	TRBV11-2	-	TRBJ2-3	CASSLGMSGLDTQYF	TGTGCCAGCAGCTTAGGGATGAGCGGGCTAGATACGCAGTATTTT
-	TRBV6-6	TRBD1	TRBJ1-2	CASSHKTGDYGYTF	TGTGCCAGCAGTCACAAGACAGGGGACTATGGCTACACCTTC
-	TRBV18	-	TRBJ1-2	CASSTDSLNGYGYTF	TGTGCCAGCTCCACCGACAGTTTGAATGGCTATGGCTACACCTTC
-	TRBV19	TRBD1	TRBJ1-2	CATRTSGTGAGGYTF	TGTGCCACCCGCACCTCCGGGACAGGGGCCGGCGGCTACACCTTC
-	TRBV28	-	TRBJ1-2	CASSSGGENYGYTF	TGTGCCAGCAGTTCGGGGGGGGAAAACTATGGCTACACCTTC
-	TRBV20-1	TRBD2	TRBJ2-7	CSASSGRAAYEQYF	TGCAGTGCAAGTAGCGGGAGGGCAGCCTACGAGCAGTACTTC
-	TRBV30	TRBD1	TRBJ1-4	CAWSEGGINEKLFF	TGTGCCTGGAGTGAAGGGGGCATTAATGAAAAACTGTTTTTT
-	TRBV4-1	-	TRBJ1-4	CASSQAQGLNEKLFF	TGCGCCAGCAGCCAAGCCCAGGGACTAAATGAAAAACTGTTTTTT
-	TRBV19	-	TRBJ1-5	CASSMVKPRLDQPQHF	TGTGCCAGTAGTATGGTCAAGCCCAGGTTAGATCAGCCCCAGCATTTT
-	TRBV10-3	TRBD2	TRBJ2-5	CAIRALAGEETQYF	TGTGCCATCAGGGCACTAGCGGGAGAAGAGACCCAGTACTTC
-	TRBV19	-	TRBJ1-2	CASSIDRTRNYGYTF	TGTGCCAGTAGTATAGACAGGACACGAAACTATGGCTACACCTTC
-	TRBV2	-	TRBJ1-6	CASSEEASSPLHF	TGTGCCAGCAGTGAAGAAGCTAGTTCACCCCTCCACTTT
-	TRBV2	-	TRBJ1-2	CASSGLGANYGYTF	TGTGCCAGCAGTGGACTGGGAGCTAACTATGGCTACACCTTC